Detailed here is one T cell receptor beta chain. The protocol was immunoSEQ multiplex PCR, while the TCRdb copy is restricted to in-frame clones and leaves out a portion. The repertoire holds 300,000 or so clones, with 87% as singletons. The data stem from a study of blood T cell repertoires in COVID-19. V lost 4 bases to trimming and J lost 1 base, with 14 bases between them. The CDR3 covers 16 residues. Germline assignment: CDR1 LNHDA and CDR2 SQIVND (reference sequence). This sequence originates from a man aged 50-60 years with active or convalescent COVID-19. Sequences were obtained from peripheral blood. The J gene is TRBJ1-5, the V gene TRBV19, with D unclear. DNA for the CDR3: TGTGCCAGTAGTAGAAGGACTGACATAAGCAATCAGCCCCAGCATTTT. Its protein is CASSRRTDISNQPQHF.